A selection of T cell receptor beta chains follows, all from one sample in a study of OX40 agonist ivuxolimab in advanced cancers. The assay was immunoSEQ multiplex PCR, and TCRdb's table has in-frame clones only and misses some. The sample yields about 76,000 clones, about 80% seen once. The sample here was CD4+ or CD8+ T cells sorted from blood, taken in a trial of the OX40 agonist ivuxolimab. The receptors here all came from an adult with an advanced solid tumor such as melanoma, head and neck, liver or kidney cancer. Both conserved end residues are trimmed from each CDR3.

V gene,CDR3 protein
TRBV27,ASSLSKKVYTDTQY
TRBV5-4,ASSLVRGRNTGELF
TRBV2,ASAIRVGKDTQY
TRBV18,ASSLANTGELF
TRBV6-5,ASSRSGWRGETQY
TRBV4-1,ASSPGDGTSGGLYQETQY
TRBV10-3,AISESVGSRGEKLF
TRBV7-2,ASSLFGRTGELF
TRBV18,ASSPPGQGIANEQF
TRBV5-6,ASSTLRGDAQETQY
TRBV27,ASRGQGAAQPQH
TRBV5-6,ASSLEGENTEAF
TRBV7-2,ASSSRQGGNTEAF
TRBV27,ASSRFARTGVNTEAF
TRBV6-5,ASRRNMNTEAF
TRBV4-2,ASSQAGVGKSPLH
TRBV5-4,ASSSLTSSYNEQF
TRBV15,ATSEGAIRNTEAF
TRBV6-5,ASSYGTGLNEQY
TRBV7-9,ASSLGIGTGEPYEQY
TRBV6-5,ASSQQVASGEQY
TRBV18,ASSALAGRNQPQH
TRBV10-3,AISESGTSLSYEQY
TRBV2,ASSSGPGRPNEKLF
TRBV5-1,ASSLGPAGNSYEQY
TRBV7-2,ASSRYSSTYEQY
TRBV2,ASSGPPTYNEQF
TRBV5-1,ASSFVVGTGGWDTEAF
TRBV11-2,ASSSRTGNSYNEQF
TRBV7-9,ASSLNVRAQETQY
TRBV19,ASRPGQGFTEAF
TRBV6-5,ASSYEGRGNTEAF
TRBV7-9,ASSPGQGVSNEKLF
TRBV7-3,ASSQLPGFGTEAF
TRBV18,ASSPGSGGSYEQY
TRBV5-1,ASRPGTGGSSEAF
TRBV7-9,ASSLGRGRTPLEQY
TRBV18,ASSPGASNYGYT
TRBV19,ASSPRDGSYEQY
TRBV4-1,ASSQGGVVEQY
TRBV7-9,ASSGTGGGTEAF
TRBV7-2,ASSPPEGSVTYEQY
TRBV5-8,ASSRTGYDEKLF
TRBV7-5,ARSSGPKQETQY
TRBV2,ASSLGGESNQPQH
TRBV5-1,ASAEGPSTDTQY
TRBV7-6,ASSLSDTASYEQY
TRBV5-4,ASSLEGQGATTEAF